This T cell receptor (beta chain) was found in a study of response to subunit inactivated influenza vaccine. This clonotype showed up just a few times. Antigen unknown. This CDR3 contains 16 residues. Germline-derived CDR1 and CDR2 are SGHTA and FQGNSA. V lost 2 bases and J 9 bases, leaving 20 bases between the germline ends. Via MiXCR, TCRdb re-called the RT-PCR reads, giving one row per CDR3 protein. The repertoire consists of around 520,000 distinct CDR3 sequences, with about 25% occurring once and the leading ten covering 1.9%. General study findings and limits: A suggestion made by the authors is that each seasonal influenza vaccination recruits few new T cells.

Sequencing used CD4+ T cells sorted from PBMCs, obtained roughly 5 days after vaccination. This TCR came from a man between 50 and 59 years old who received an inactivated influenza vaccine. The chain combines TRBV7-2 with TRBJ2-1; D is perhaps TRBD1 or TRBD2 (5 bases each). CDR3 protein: CASSLSPGPTTGEQFF. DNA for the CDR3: TGTGCCAGCAGCTTATCACCGGGACCCACCACAGGTGAGCAGTTCTTC.